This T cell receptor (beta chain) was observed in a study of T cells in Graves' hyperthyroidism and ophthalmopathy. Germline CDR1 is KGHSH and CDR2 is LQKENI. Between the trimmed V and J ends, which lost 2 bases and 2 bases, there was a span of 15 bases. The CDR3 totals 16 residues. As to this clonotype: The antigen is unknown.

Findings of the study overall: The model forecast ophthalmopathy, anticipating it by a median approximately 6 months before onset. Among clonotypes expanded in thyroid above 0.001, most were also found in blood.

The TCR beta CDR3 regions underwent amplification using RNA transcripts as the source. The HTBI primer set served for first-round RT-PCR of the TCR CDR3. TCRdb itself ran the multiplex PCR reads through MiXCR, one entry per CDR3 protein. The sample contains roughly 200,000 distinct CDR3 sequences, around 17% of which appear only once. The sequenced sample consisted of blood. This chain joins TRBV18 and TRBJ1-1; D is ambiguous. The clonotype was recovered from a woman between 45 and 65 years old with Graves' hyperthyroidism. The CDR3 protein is CASSPIDWRVNTEAFF. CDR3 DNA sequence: TGTGCCAGCTCACCAATAGACTGGAGAGTAAACACTGAAGCTTTCTTT.